This TCR beta chain comes out of a study of regulatory T cells in long-lasting Graves disease. Specified time point: newly diagnosed GD, antithyroid drugs for less than 3 months. PBMC-extracted RNA yielded the TCR library. The germline V and J ends were trimmed by 3 bases and 6 bases, with 12 bases remaining between them. This CDR3 has 13 amino acids. Construction of the TCR beta libraries employed iRepertoire HTBI primers in conjunction with Arm-PCR of CDR3 regions. A single record per CDR3 protein comes from TCRdb applying MiXCR to the multiplex PCR reads. The table shows 450,000 to 700,000 distinct CDR3 sequences, with about 13% occurring only once. The same data also went into a second study, on T cells in Graves' hyperthyroidism and ophthalmopathy. That study reports: Graves' hyperthyroidism is called stable when ophthalmopathy does not progress within 18 months.

Sequences were derived from peripheral blood mononuclear cells (PBMCs), sampled at new diagnosis, from a patient treated with antithyroid drugs. The chain is built from TRBV12-3 or TRBV12-4 and TRBJ2-7; possible D gene TRBD2, 6 bases. The TCR sequence derives from a man aged 30-40 years with Graves disease. In nucleotides, the CDR3 is TGTGCCAGCAGTTTTACTCGGGAGCGCGAGCAGTACTTC. It encodes CASSFTREREQYF.